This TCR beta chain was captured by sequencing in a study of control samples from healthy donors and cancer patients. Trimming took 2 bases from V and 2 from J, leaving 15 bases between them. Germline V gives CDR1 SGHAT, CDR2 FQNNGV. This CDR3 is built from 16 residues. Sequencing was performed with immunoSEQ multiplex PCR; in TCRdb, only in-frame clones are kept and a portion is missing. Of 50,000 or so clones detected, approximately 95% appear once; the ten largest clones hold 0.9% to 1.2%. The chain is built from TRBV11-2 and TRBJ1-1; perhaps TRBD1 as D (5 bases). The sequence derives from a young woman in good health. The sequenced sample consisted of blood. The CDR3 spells CASSLKFGTVNTEAFF. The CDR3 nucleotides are TGTGCCAGCAGCTTAAAGTTTGGGACGGTTAACACTGAAGCTTTCTTT.